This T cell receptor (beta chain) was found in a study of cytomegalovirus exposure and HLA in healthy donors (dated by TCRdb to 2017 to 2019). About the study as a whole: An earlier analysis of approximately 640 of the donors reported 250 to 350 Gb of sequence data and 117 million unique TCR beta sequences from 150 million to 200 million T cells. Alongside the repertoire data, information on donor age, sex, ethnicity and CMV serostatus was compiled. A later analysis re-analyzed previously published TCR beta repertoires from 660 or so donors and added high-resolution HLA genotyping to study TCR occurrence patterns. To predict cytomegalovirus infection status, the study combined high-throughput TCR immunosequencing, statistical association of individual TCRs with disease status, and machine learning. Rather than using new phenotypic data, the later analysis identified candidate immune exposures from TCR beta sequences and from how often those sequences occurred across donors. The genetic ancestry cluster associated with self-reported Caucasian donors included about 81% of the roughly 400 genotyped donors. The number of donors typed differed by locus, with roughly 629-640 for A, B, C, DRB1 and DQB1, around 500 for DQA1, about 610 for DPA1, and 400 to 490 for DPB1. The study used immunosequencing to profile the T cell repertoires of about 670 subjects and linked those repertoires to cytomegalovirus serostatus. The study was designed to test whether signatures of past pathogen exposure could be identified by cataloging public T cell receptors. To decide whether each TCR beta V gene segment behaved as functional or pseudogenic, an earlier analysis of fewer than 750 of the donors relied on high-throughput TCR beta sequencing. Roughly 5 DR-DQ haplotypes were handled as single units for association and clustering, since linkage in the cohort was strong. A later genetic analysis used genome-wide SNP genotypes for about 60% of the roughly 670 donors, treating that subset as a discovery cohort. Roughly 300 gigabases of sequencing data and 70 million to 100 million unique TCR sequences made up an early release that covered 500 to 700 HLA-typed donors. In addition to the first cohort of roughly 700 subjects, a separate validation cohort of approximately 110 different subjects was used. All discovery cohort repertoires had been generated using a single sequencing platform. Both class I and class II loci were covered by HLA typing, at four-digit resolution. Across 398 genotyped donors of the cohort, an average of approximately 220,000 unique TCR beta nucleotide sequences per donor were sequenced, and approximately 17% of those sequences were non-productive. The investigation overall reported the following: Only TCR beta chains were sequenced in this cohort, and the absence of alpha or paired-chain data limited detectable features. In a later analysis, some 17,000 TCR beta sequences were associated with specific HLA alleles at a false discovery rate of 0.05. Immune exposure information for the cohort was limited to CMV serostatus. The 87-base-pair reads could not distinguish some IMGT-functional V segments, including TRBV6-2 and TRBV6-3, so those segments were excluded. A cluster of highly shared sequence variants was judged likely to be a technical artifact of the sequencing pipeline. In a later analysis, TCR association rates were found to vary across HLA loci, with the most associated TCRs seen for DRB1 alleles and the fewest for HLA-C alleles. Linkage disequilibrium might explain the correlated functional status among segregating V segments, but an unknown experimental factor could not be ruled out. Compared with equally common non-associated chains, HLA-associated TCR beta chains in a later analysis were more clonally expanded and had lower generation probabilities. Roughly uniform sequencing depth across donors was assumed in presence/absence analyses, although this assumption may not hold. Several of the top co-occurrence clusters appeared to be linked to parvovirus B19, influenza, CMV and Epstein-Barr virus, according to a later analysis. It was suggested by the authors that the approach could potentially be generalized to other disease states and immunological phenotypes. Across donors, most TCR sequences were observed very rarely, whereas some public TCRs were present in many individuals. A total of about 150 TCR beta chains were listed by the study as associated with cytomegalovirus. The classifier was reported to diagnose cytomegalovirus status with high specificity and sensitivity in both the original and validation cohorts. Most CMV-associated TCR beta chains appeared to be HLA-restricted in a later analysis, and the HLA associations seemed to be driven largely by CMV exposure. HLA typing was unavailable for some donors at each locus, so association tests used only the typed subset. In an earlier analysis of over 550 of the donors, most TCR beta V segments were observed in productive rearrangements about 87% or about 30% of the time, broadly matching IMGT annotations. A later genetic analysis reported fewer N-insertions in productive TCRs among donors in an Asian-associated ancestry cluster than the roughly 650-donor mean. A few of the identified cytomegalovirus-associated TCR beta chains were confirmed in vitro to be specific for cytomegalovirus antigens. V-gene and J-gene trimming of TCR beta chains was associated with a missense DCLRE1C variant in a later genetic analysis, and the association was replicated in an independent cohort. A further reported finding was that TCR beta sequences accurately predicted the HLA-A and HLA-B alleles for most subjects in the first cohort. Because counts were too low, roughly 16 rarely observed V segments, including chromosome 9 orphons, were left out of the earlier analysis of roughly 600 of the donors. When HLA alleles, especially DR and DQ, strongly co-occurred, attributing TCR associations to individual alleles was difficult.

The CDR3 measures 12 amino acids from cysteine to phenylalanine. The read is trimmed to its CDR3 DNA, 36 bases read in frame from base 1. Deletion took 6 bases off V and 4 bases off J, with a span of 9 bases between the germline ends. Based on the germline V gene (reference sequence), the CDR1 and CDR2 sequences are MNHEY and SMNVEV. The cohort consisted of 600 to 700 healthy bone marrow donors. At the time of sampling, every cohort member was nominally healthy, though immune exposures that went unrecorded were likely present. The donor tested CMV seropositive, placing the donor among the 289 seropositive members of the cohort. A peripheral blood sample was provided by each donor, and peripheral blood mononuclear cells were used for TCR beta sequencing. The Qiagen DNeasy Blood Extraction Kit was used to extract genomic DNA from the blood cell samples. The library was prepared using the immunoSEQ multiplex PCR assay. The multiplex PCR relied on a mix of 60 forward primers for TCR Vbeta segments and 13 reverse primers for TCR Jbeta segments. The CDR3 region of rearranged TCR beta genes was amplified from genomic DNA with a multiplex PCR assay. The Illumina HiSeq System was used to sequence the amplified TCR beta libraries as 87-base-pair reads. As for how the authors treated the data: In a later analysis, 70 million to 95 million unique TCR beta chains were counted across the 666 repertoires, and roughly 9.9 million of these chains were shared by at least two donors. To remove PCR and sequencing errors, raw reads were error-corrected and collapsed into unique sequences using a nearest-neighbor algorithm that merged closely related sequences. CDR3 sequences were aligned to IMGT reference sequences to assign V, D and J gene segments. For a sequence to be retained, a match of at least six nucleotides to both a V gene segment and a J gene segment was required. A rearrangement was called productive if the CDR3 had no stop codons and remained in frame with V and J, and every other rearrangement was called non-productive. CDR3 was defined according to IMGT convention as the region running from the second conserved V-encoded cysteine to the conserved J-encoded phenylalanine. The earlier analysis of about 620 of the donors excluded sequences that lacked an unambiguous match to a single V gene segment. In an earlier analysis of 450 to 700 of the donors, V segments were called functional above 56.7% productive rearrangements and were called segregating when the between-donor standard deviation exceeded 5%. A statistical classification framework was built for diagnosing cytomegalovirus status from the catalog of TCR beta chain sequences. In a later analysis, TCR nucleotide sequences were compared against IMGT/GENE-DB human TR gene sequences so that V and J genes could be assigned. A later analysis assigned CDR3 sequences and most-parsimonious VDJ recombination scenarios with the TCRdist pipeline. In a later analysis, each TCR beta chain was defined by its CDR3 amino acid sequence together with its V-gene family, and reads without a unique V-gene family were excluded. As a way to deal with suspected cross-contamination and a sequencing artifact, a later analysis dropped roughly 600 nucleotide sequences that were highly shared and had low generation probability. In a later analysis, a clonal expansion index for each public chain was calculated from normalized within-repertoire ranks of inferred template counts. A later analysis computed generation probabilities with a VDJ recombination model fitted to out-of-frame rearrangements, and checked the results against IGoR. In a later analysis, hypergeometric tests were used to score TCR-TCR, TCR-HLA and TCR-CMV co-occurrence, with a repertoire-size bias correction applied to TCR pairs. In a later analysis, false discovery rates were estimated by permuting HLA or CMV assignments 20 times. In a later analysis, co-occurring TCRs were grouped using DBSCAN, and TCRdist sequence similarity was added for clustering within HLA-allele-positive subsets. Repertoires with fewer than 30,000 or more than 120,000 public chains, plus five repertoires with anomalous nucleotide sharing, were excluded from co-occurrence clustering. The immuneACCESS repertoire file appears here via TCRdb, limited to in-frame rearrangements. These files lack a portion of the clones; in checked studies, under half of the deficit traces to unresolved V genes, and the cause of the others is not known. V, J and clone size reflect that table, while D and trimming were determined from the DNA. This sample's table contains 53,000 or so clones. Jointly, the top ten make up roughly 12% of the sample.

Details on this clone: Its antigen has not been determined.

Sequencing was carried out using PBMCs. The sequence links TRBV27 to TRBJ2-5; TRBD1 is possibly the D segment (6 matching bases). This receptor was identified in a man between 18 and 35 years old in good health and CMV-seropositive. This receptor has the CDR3 CASRKQGETQYF. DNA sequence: TGTGCCAGCAGGAAACAGGGAGAGACCCAGTACTTC.